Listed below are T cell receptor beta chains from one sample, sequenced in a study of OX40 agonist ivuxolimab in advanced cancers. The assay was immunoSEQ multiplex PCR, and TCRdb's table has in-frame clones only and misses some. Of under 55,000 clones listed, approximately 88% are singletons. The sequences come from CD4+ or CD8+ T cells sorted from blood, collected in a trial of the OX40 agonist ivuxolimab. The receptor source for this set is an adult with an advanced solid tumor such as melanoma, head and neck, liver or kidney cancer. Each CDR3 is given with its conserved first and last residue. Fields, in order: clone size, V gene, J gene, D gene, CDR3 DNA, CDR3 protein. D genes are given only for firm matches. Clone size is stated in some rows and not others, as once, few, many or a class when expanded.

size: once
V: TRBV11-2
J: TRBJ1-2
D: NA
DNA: TGTGCCAGCAGCTTACGAAACAGGGATAACTATGGCTACACCTTC
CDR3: CASSLRNRDNYGYTF

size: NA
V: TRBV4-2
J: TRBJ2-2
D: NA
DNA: TGTGCCAGCAGCCAAGAGGGGCGGGAGAACACCGGGGAGCTGTTTTTT
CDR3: CASSQEGRENTGELFF

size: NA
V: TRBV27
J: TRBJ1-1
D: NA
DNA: TGTGCCAGCAGTTTATTTCGGGGGACTGAAGCTTTCTTT
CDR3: CASSLFRGTEAFF

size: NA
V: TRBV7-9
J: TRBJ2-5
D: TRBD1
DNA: TGTGCCAGCAGCAGAGACAGGGGAGTCCGAGAGACCCAGTACTTC
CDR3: CASSRDRGVRETQYF

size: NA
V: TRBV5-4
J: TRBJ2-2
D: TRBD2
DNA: TGTGCCAGCAGCTTTGGGGGACTAGCTCGTCGCGGGGAGCTGTTTTTT
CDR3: CASSFGGLARRGELFF

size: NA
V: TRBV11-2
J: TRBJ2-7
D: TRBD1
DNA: TGTGCCAGCAGCTTCCGGGACAGGGGGACGTACGAGCAGTACTTC
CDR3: CASSFRDRGTYEQYF

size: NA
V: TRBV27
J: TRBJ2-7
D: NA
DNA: TGTGCCAGCAGTTCCCGGGACTGGGCCTACGAGCAGTACTTC
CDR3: CASSSRDWAYEQYF

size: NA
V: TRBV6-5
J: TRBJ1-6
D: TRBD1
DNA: TGTGCCAGCAGCCCCACAGGGGGCTGGAATTCACCCCTCCACTTT
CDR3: CASSPTGGWNSPLHF

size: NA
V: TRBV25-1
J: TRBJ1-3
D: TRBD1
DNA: TGTGCCAGCAGTGACCCGGACAGGGGAATCTCTGGAAACACCATATATTTT
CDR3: CASSDPDRGISGNTIYF

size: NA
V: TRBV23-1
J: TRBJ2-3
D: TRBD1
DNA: TGCGCCAGCAGTCAGGAAACAGGGGGTAACTCTCTTAGCACAGATACGCAGTATTTT
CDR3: CASSQETGGNSLSTDTQYF

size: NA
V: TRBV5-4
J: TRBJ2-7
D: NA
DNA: TGTGCCAGCAGCTTCGGGCGGACCTACGAGCAGTACTTC
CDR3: CASSFGRTYEQYF

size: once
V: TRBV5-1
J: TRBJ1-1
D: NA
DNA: TGCGCCAGCAGCTTGGATGCGGGCATGAACACTGAAGCTTTCTTT
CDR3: CASSLDAGMNTEAFF

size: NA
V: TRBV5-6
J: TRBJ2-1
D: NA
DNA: TGTGCCAGCAGCGCCGGAGACAATGAGCAGTTCTTC
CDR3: CASSAGDNEQFF

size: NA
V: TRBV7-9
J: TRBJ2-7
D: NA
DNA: TGTGCCAGCAGCTCAGGGGTGGGGGCGGCTAACCGGTACGAGCAGTACTTC
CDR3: CASSSGVGAANRYEQYF

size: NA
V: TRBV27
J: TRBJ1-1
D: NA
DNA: TGTGCCAGCAGTTGGGGGGGAGCGAACACTGAAGCTTTCTTT
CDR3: CASSWGGANTEAFF

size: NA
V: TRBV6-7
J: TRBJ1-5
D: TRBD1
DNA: TGTGCCAGCAGTTACTCGAAAAGGTGGGACAGGGCCCATAGCAATCAGCCCCAGCATTTT
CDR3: CASSYSKRWDRAHSNQPQHF

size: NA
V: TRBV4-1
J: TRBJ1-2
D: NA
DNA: TGCGCCAGCAGCCAGGCAGTTGGGGGGCTGGATGGCTACACCTTC
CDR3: CASSQAVGGLDGYTF

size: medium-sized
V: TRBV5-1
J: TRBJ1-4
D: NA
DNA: TGCGCCAGCAGCTTAAGACAAATGGGTGAAAAACTGTTTTTT
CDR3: CASSLRQMGEKLFF

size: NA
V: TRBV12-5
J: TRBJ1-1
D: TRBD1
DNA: TGTGCTAGTGTCGGGGACAGTGAAGCTTTCTTT
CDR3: CASVGDSEAFF

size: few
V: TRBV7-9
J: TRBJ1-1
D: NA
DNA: TGTGCCAGCGCTTCGGGGGGGACAAACACTGAAGCTTTCTTT
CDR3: CASASGGTNTEAFF

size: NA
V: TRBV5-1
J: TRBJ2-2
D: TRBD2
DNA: TGCGCCAGCAGCTTGCTTCCGGGACTAGCGGTCACCGGGGAGCTGTTTTTT
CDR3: CASSLLPGLAVTGELFF

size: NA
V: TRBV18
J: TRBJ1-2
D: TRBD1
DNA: TGTGCCAGCTCACCAGGGAGGACAGGAGATCCTCGGGGCTATGGCTACACCTTC
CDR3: CASSPGRTGDPRGYGYTF

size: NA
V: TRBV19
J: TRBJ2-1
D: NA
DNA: TGTGCCAGTAGTAACTCGGGGGAGCAGTTCTTC
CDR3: CASSNSGEQFF

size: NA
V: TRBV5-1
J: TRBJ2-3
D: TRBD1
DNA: TGCGCCAGCAGCCTACCCCGGGACAGGCCCAGCACAGATACGCAGTATTTT
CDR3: CASSLPRDRPSTDTQYF

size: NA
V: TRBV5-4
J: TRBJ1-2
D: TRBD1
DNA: TGTGCCAGCAGCTGGGGACAGCTAGATGGCTACACCTTC
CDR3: CASSWGQLDGYTF

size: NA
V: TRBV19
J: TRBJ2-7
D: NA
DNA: TGTGCCAGTAGTCTGACATTAATTCCCACCAACACCTACGAGCAGTACTTC
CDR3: CASSLTLIPTNTYEQYF

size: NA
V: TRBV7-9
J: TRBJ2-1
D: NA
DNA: TGTGCCAGCAGCTTATCCGGAGGCATTGAGCAGTTCTTC
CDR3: CASSLSGGIEQFF

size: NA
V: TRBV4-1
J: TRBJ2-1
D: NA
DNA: TGCGCCAGCAGCCAAGACGGGGCCCTAGGGTATGAGCAGTTCTTC
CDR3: CASSQDGALGYEQFF

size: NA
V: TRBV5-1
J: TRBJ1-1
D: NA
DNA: TGCGCCAGCAGCGCTCGGTGGGTAGGCACTGAAGCTTTCTTT
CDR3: CASSARWVGTEAFF

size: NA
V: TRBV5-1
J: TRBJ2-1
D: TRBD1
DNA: TGCGCCAGCAGCCATGGACAGGGGTTTAGTGTGAATGAGCAGTTCTTC
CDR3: CASSHGQGFSVNEQFF

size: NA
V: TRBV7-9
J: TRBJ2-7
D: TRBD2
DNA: TGTGCCAGCAGCGGGGGGACTAGCGGGAGGTCCTACGAGCAGTACTTC
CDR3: CASSGGTSGRSYEQYF

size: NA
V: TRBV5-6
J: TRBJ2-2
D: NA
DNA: TGTGCCAGCAGACGGGTCCACGGGGAGCTGTTTTTT
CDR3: CASRRVHGELFF

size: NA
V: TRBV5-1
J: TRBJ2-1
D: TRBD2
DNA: TGCGCCAGCAGCTGGACGGGACTAGCGGGGAACAATGAGCAGTTCTTC
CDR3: CASSWTGLAGNNEQFF

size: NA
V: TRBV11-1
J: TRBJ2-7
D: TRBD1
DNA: TGTGCCAGCAGCCCAAGGGACAGGAGCTCCTACGAGCAGTACTTC
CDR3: CASSPRDRSSYEQYF

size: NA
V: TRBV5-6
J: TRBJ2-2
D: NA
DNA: TGTGCCAGCAGCCCCGGGACAAAGAATTTCGGGGAGCTGTTTTTT
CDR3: CASSPGTKNFGELFF

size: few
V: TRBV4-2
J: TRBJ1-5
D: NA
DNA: TGTGCCAGCAGCCAAGTTTGGACAGAAAGCAATCAGCCCCAGCATTTT
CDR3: CASSQVWTESNQPQHF

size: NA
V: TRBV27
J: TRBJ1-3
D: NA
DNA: TGTGCCAGCAGTTTATCCTCGGGAAACACCATATATTTT
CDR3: CASSLSSGNTIYF

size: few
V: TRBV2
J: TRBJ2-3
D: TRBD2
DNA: TGTGCCAGCATTGCCCGGGGGGGCCGGAGAACAGATACGCAGTATTTT
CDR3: CASIARGGRRTDTQYF

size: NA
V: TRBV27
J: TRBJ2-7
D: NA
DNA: TGTGCCAGCAGTTTAGTACGGGATTACGAGCAGTACTTC
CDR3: CASSLVRDYEQYF

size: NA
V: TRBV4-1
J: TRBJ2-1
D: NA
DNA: TGCGCCAGCAGCCAAGATCAACGGGTCAATGAGCAGTTCTTC
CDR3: CASSQDQRVNEQFF

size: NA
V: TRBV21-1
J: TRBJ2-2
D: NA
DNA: TGTGCCAGCAGCAAAGGGGGAGTGGGACAGGGGTTTCCCGGGGAGCTGTTTTTT
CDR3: CASSKGGVGQGFPGELFF

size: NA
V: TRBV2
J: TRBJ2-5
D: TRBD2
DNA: TGTGCCAGCAGTGAGCCCTGGGGAGGGGTGGGCCAAGAGACCCAGTACTTC
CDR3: CASSEPWGGVGQETQYF

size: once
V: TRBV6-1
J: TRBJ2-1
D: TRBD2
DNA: TGTGCCAGCAGTGCCACTAGCGGGGACTACAATGAGCAGTTCTTC
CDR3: CASSATSGDYNEQFF

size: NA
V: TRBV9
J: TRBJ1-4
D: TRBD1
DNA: TGTGCCAGCAGCGTAGAGGGACAGAGTAATGAAAAACTGTTTTTT
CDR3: CASSVEGQSNEKLFF

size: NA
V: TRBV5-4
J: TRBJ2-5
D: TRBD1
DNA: TGTGCCAGCAGCTTCGGACAGGTCTGGGAGACCCAGTACTTC
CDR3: CASSFGQVWETQYF

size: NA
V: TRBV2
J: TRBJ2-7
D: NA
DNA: TGTGCCAGCAGTGTGGGGGCGGAATACGAGCAGTACTTC
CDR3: CASSVGAEYEQYF

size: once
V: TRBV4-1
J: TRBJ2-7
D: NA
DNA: TGCGCCAGCAGCCCCAGGACGGGCGGGGAGCAGTACTTC
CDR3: CASSPRTGGEQYF

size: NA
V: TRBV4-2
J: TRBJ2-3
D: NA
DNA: TGTGCCAGCAGCCAAGAACTAGTCAGAGATACGCAGTATTTT
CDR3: CASSQELVRDTQYF